This T cell receptor beta chain stems from a study of blood T cell repertoires in COVID-19 (dated by TCRdb to the early 2020s). For the wider study: Collaborator samples came from the United States, Italy and Spain and covered acute and convalescent phases of COVID-19. The prospective study material was composed of cDNA or gDNA derived from T cells, B-cell-depleted T cells, or PBMCs. The dataset comprised deeply sampled blood TCRbeta repertoires from subjects exposed to, actively infected with, or recovered from COVID-19. The repertoires were made available in a free public database intended to serve as a resource for research on the immune response to SARS-CoV-2. Samples came from the ongoing ImmuneRACE study (first 160 participants) plus 1,254 subjects from 6 global collaborators. A de-identified subject ID, COVID-19 status, age in years and sex were almost always included in the sample metadata. Where available, HLA class I and class II types were taken from metadata supplied by the sample provider and were not determined by assay-based typing.

One collaborating source in Seattle enrolled patients while the patients were actively infected and followed the patients over time throughout the course of disease. Collaborating institutions collected whole blood in K2EDTA tubes following their own protocols. For TCRbeta analysis, collaborator samples were shipped as frozen whole blood, as isolated PBMCs, or as DNA extracted from either sample type. TCRbeta CDR3 regions were amplified from genomic DNA using the immunoSEQ Assay, a bias-controlled multiplex PCR. Per the source publication's procedure: The number of nucleated cells in each sample was estimated by amplification of reference gene primers within the assay. To quantify the absolute abundance of each unique TCRbeta CDR3 rearrangement, sequence reads were collapsed and filtered. For each sample, productive Simpson clonality was calculated as the square root of Simpson's diversity index across productive rearrangements. The table was pulled from immuneACCESS by TCRdb, which kept in-frame rearrangements only. Such tables lose some clones; where checked, under half of the loss comes from unresolved V genes, and the rest has no known cause. V and J calls and clone size follow that table, whereas D and trimming were derived from the DNA. The sample contains 150,000 to 200,000 clones, about 81% of them found a single time. The biggest ten clones account for approximately 10% of the sample.

Its CDR3 holds 13 amino acids, cysteine through phenylalanine. Only the CDR3 part of the read is kept: 39 bases, read in frame from the first base. From the germline V gene, CDR1 is KGHSH and CDR2 is LQKENI. V is trimmed back by 3 bases and J by 6 bases, and the junction contains 4 bases that no gene match accounts for. On the study overall, not on this receptor specifically: The quantity of clinical and demographic metadata differed by source and by participant and was supplied without curation.

Regarding this clone: Its antigen is not yet known. No base-level quality is on record; no much larger clone is a single base apart.

The sequencing sample was made of peripheral blood. The TCR comes from a woman aged 80 or over with COVID-19, enrolled during active disease. The chain joins TRBV18 to TRBJ2-7; TRBD1 agrees with 8 junctional bases. The CDR3 region has the sequence CASSPRTGSEQYF. In nucleotide form, the sequence is TGTGCCAGCTCACCGAGGACAGGGTCCGAGCAGTACTTC.